These T cell receptor beta chains were read from a single sample in a study of cytomegalovirus exposure and HLA in healthy donors. Libraries were prepared by immunoSEQ multiplex PCR; TCRdb keeps only in-frame clonotypes and omits some of them. The table includes about 73,000 clones, over 70% detected once. Sequences were obtained from PBMCs. These receptors originate from a man in his 70s in good health and CMV-seronegative. Both conserved end residues are trimmed from each CDR3. The D gene is left open where the match is weak.

D gene: NA
V gene: TRBV5-1
CDR3 protein: ASSLVGGGGNQPQH

D gene: NA
V gene: TRBV5-4
CDR3 protein: ASSLGPGFGYGYT

D gene: NA
V gene: TRBV7-8
CDR3 protein: ASSLERTEQPQH

D gene: TRBD1
V gene: TRBV6-6
CDR3 protein: ASSSQWTGSQETQY

D gene: TRBD1
V gene: TRBV5-1
CDR3 protein: ASSPGQAIAPLH

D gene: TRBD1
V gene: TRBV13
CDR3 protein: ASSLGPAGGDGYT

D gene: TRBD1
V gene: TRBV5-4
CDR3 protein: ASSLASRGPYEQY

D gene: TRBD2
V gene: TRBV19
CDR3 protein: ASSTRLAANEQF

D gene: NA
V gene: TRBV7-6
CDR3 protein: ASSLGQALGQPQH

D gene: NA
V gene: TRBV5-6
CDR3 protein: ASSPVPGAPKNIQY

D gene: TRBD2
V gene: TRBV2
CDR3 protein: ASRGLVWADTQY

D gene: NA
V gene: TRBV2
CDR3 protein: ASRDRATRNQPQH

D gene: NA
V gene: TRBV7-2
CDR3 protein: ASSDTGQGTQPQH

D gene: TRBD1
V gene: TRBV7-2
CDR3 protein: ASSSDRGPGYT

D gene: NA
V gene: TRBV10-1
CDR3 protein: ASSQGGRTDTQY

D gene: NA
V gene: TRBV7-8
CDR3 protein: ASSSVVDKQF

D gene: TRBD2
V gene: TRBV27
CDR3 protein: ASRLGLAGSYEQY

D gene: TRBD1
V gene: TRBV30
CDR3 protein: AWSAPTGAGEKLF

D gene: NA
V gene: TRBV7-6
CDR3 protein: ASSRRGNEQF

D gene: TRBD1
V gene: TRBV2
CDR3 protein: ASSRIRTGNYGYT

D gene: TRBD1
V gene: TRBV5-1
CDR3 protein: ASSLGTGGVTEAF

D gene: TRBD1
V gene: TRBV7-8
CDR3 protein: ASRRGQDYLSPLH

D gene: NA
V gene: TRBV5-1
CDR3 protein: ASTPGDYSGNTIY

D gene: NA
V gene: TRBV29-1
CDR3 protein: SPCQGANTGELF

D gene: NA
V gene: TRBV5-8
CDR3 protein: ASSFRRVSQPQH

D gene: NA
V gene: TRBV6-6
CDR3 protein: ASTPRGSGELF

D gene: TRBD2
V gene: TRBV5-1
CDR3 protein: ASRSTSGSDTQY

D gene: NA
V gene: TRBV28
CDR3 protein: ASTHLGGLGTGELF

D gene: TRBD2
V gene: TRBV29-1
CDR3 protein: SVARTSGYEQY

D gene: NA
V gene: TRBV6-6
CDR3 protein: ASRMTVLNTEAF

D gene: NA
V gene: TRBV4-3
CDR3 protein: ASSLQGRDGSTDTQY

D gene: TRBD1
V gene: TRBV11-2
CDR3 protein: ASSTTGTTEAF

D gene: NA
V gene: TRBV14
CDR3 protein: ASSQGGRTDTQY

D gene: NA
V gene: TRBV7-2
CDR3 protein: ASSLAPHSSPGGETQY

D gene: TRBD2
V gene: TRBV11-2
CDR3 protein: ASSPGLAVFYEQY

D gene: NA
V gene: TRBV7-2
CDR3 protein: ASSSSGGGDTGELF

D gene: NA
V gene: TRBV5-1
CDR3 protein: ASSLAAGVFSPLH

D gene: NA
V gene: TRBV27
CDR3 protein: ASGQTAYNSPLH

D gene: NA
V gene: TRBV29-1
CDR3 protein: SVVGGAETQY

D gene: TRBD1
V gene: TRBV15
CDR3 protein: ATSRDRGTGVSYEQY

D gene: NA
V gene: TRBV6-6
CDR3 protein: ASSPQGPNEQY

D gene: NA
V gene: TRBV27
CDR3 protein: ASSSTPGSFKRETQY

D gene: NA
V gene: TRBV27
CDR3 protein: ASSLSAGQETQY

D gene: NA
V gene: TRBV5-4
CDR3 protein: ASSLVQSEAF

D gene: NA
V gene: TRBV18
CDR3 protein: ASSPPAGHQETQY

D gene: NA
V gene: TRBV6-6
CDR3 protein: ASKESGVHTEAF

D gene: NA
V gene: TRBV28
CDR3 protein: ASSFRWAGTEQF

D gene: TRBD1
V gene: TRBV7-2
CDR3 protein: ASSQTGTGGTDTQY

D gene: NA
V gene: TRBV19
CDR3 protein: ASTPEVNYGYT

D gene: NA
V gene: TRBV7-2
CDR3 protein: ASSASRDLTYEQY

D gene: TRBD1
V gene: TRBV28
CDR3 protein: ASTPGGQGNTEAF

D gene: NA
V gene: TRBV5-1
CDR3 protein: ASSYDGETQY

D gene: TRBD1
V gene: TRBV11-2
CDR3 protein: ASSLVDRAVYEQY

D gene: NA
V gene: TRBV7-9
CDR3 protein: SSTYAGKDTEAF

D gene: TRBD1
V gene: TRBV7-8
CDR3 protein: ASSLAGQGPYEQY

D gene: NA
V gene: TRBV6-1
CDR3 protein: ASSLGGPNQPQH

D gene: NA
V gene: TRBV29-1
CDR3 protein: SVERRISGNTIY

D gene: TRBD2
V gene: TRBV11-2
CDR3 protein: ASSLDLASGSYEQF

D gene: TRBD1
V gene: TRBV28
CDR3 protein: ASRGQGSQPQH